This paragraph covers one T cell receptor beta chain sequence. The data stem from a study of blood T cell repertoires in COVID-19. On the study more broadly: Each recovered donor of Cohort 3 presented with two negative PCRs, clearance, or symptom resolution. Sites across the United States, Italy and Spain contributed samples from acute and convalescent COVID-19. PBMCs, B-cell-depleted T cells, or T cells provided the cDNA or gDNA that made up the material.

Residents of about two dozen US areas, aged about 18 to 89 years, made up the participants. This CDR3 contains 13 residues. Looked up from germline, CDR1 is MNHEY and CDR2 is SMNVEV (reference sequence). With V trimmed by 1 base and J by 8 bases, 3 bases remained unmatched. Profiled with immunoSEQ multiplex PCR; TCRdb holds only in-frame clones, not every one. The top ten hold around 7% of the sample, which has approximately 210,000 clones, around 87% seen once. This TCR derives from a man aged 30 to 45 in a cohort exposed to, infected with or recovered from COVID-19 (not recorded which). The material sequenced was PBMCs or T cells enriched from blood (not recorded which). The rearrangement joins TRBV27 to TRBJ1-1; 8 bases fit TRBD1. The CDR3, as DNA: TGTGCCAGCAGTTTATTAGGGGACAGGGAAGCTTTCTTT. Encoded protein: CASSLLGDREAFF.